The next 30 T cell receptor beta chains were all read from a single sample in a study of cytomegalovirus exposure and HLA in healthy donors. Both 60 Vbeta primers and 13 Jbeta primers went into the PCR. Produced via immunoSEQ multiplex PCR; TCRdb's table is partial and in-frame only. The table has around 140,000 clones, approximately 82% seen once; the top ten hold 9.7%. The material sequenced was PBMCs. These receptors came from a woman between 55 and 75 years old in good health and CMV-seropositive.

This clone was detected only once. The chain couples TRBV20-1 to TRBJ2-3, with 7 nucleotides matching TRBD1. Germline V gives CDR1 DFQATT, CDR2 SNEGSKA (reference sequence). Losses at the gene ends were 5 bases for V and 8 bases for J; bases not matched to a gene: 4. The CDR3 sequence is 11 residues long. CDR3: CSAPGGFTQYF. The CDR3 region has the DNA TGCAGTGCTCCAGGGGGTTTTACGCAGTATTTT.

This clone was counted a single time. The chain has TRBV30 and TRBJ2-7, with D uncertain. CDR3 length: 13 amino acids. Germline-derived CDR1 and CDR2 are GTSNPN and SVGIG (reference sequence). The V and J ends lost 0 bases and 2 bases respectively, with 8 bases between them. CDR3 residues: CAWSVLSAYEQYF. DNA of the CDR3: TGTGCCTGGAGTGTGCTCAGTGCCTACGAGCAGTACTTC.

The chain combines TRBV18 with TRBJ1-1; possibly TRBD1 for D (6 bases). This CDR3 contains 13 residues. Per germline, CDR1 KGHSH and CDR2 LQKENI. V was clipped by 1 base and J by 3 bases, with 6 bases between them. The DNA of the CDR3 is TGTGCCAGCTCACCACGGACAGACACTGAAGCTTTCTTT. Translated, it gives CASSPRTDTEAFF.

This clone was seen only once. This chain links TRBV4-3 with TRBJ2-1; 12 bases align to TRBD2. Germline lookup yields CDR1 LGHNA and CDR2 YSLEER. The length of the CDR3 is 17 residues. V shed 0 bases, J shed 7 bases, and the junction held 7 bases outside the gene matches. This CDR3 reads CASSQDWASGRGNEQFF. The CDR3 DNA sequence: TGCGCCAGCAGCCAAGATTGGGCTAGCGGGAGGGGGAATGAGCAGTTCTTC.

The chain carries TRBV7-2 and TRBJ2-5; maybe TRBD2 (6 bases). V was shortened by 4 bases and J by 5 bases, with 11 bases between the two germline ends. The CDR3 has 13 amino acids. The germline V gene has CDR1 SGHTA and CDR2 FQGNSA. CDR3 nucleotides: TGTGCCAGCAGCTCAGGTGGGGGGGAGACCCAGTACTTC. Protein: CASSSGGGETQYF.

V usage is TRBV4-2 and J usage is TRBJ2-3; 7 bases fit TRBD1. The CDR3 covers 18 residues. Unmatched junction bases numbered 10, after V lost 0 bases and J lost 1 base. Germline V lookup: CDR1 LGHNA, CDR2 YNFKEQ. In nucleotides, the CDR3 is TGTGCCAGCAGCCAAGAACTCAGGGGGTCTAGCCGCACAGATACGCAGTATTTT. Residues: CASSQELRGSSRTDTQYF.

The chain has TRBV4-1 and TRBJ2-7, with D tentatively TRBD2 (5 bases). Deletions cut 0 bases from V and 5 bases from J, with 11 bases between. The CDR3 extends over 14 amino acids. Germline values: CDR1 MGHRA, CDR2 YSYEKL. The CDR3 loop reads CASSQDEGTHEQYF. The CDR3 DNA is TGCGCCAGCAGCCAAGACGAGGGTACCCACGAGCAGTACTTC.

This clone appeared once. The gene calls are TRBV30 and TRBJ2-3; D uncertain. CDR1 and CDR2 from the germline V gene are GTSNPN and SVGIG (reference sequence). The CDR3 loop spans 15 amino acids. V lost 0 bases, J lost 3 bases, and 13 bases lay in between. Here the CDR3 DNA reads TGTGCCTGGAGTGTAGGCGGCCCTGGGACAGATACGCAGTATTTT. It is translated as CAWSVGGPGTDTQYF.

The genes are TRBV27 and TRBJ2-1; no firm D call. CDR1 is MNHEY and CDR2 is SMNVEV in the germline V gene (reference sequence). The CDR3 runs to 14 residues. Trimming shortened V by 4 bases and J by 0 bases, and 7 bases separated the two germline ends. CDR3 loop: CASSSGSSYNEQFF. The DNA of the CDR3 is TGTGCCAGCAGTTCAGGTAGCTCCTACAATGAGCAGTTCTTC.

J is TRBJ2-2 and V is TRBV7-9; TRBD2 agrees at 8 bases. The CDR3 runs to 16 residues. With 2 bases clipped from V and 1 base from J, the junction kept 3 bases outside the gene matches. The germline CDR1 and CDR2 sequences are SEHNR and FQNEAQ (reference sequence). CDR3: CASSLFAGGNTGELFF. DNA for the CDR3: TGTGCCAGCAGCTTATTCGCGGGAGGGAACACCGGGGAGCTGTTTTTT.

The rearrangement uses TRBV4-1 and TRBJ1-1, with a possible D match to TRBD1 (6 bases). The germline V and J ends were trimmed by 0 bases and 2 bases, with 10 bases remaining between them. The CDR3 covers 15 residues. The germline gives CDR1 MGHRA, CDR2 YSYEKL. In DNA form, the CDR3 reads TGCGCCAGCAGCCAAGATCGGGACACAAACACTGAAGCTTTCTTT. The encoded protein is CASSQDRDTNTEAFF.

V and J are TRBV6-1 and TRBJ2-5; D is possibly TRBD2 (6 bases). Per germline, CDR1 MNHNS and CDR2 SASEGT. V gave up 2 bases and J gave up 4 bases, with 17 bases separating them. CDR3 length: 16 amino acids. CDR3 protein: CASSEWGQGGPETQYF. The CDR3 region has the DNA TGTGCCAGCAGTGAATGGGGCCAGGGAGGCCCAGAGACCCAGTACTTC.

The V call is TRBV6-5, the J call TRBJ2-2; possibly TRBD2 for D (7 bases). V was pared by 8 bases and J by 5 bases, with 12 bases between. From germline, CDR1 is MNHEY and CDR2 SVGAGI. CDR3 length: 13 residues. Here the CDR3 reads CASLRGRTGELFF. CDR3 coding DNA: TGTGCCAGCCTGCGGGGGCGGACCGGGGAGCTGTTTTTT.

J is TRBJ2-1 and V is TRBV5-1; TRBD2 matches at 8 bases. The germline V gene encodes CDR1 SGHRS and CDR2 YFSETQ. CDR3 length equals 13 residues. CDR3 coding DNA: TGCGCTTCGGGTAGCGGGACCTACAATGAGCAGTTCTTC. Translating it yields CASGSGTYNEQFF.

V is TRBV15 and J is TRBJ2-7, with D possibly being TRBD1 (6 bases). Between the trimmed V and J ends, which lost 1 base and 0 bases, there was a span of 10 bases. The germline V gene encodes CDR1 LNHNV and CDR2 YYDKDF (reference sequence). CDR3 length: 15 residues. The CDR3 coding sequence is TGTGCCACCAGCAGAGGGGACATAAGCTCCTACGAGCAGTACTTC. It yields the protein CATSRGDISSYEQYF.

The genes are TRBV28 and TRBJ1-2, with 10 nucleotides matching TRBD1. Trimming took 5 bases from V and 9 from J; bases not matched to a gene: 9. Germline values: CDR1 MDHEN, CDR2 SYDVKM. The CDR3 is 14 amino acids. CDR3 sequence reads: CASSRQGALVRYTF. DNA for the CDR3: TGTGCCAGCAGTCGACAGGGGGCTTTAGTTCGCTACACCTTC.

This clone was recorded a few times. V usage is TRBV2 and J usage is TRBJ1-2; D is uncertain. This CDR3 contains 12 residues. Trimming shortened V by 6 bases and J by 3 bases, and 8 bases separated the two germline ends. Germline assignment: CDR1 SNHLY and CDR2 FYNNEI. The CDR3 DNA follows: TGTGCCAGCAGGGGCACAGACTATGGCTACACCTTC. Translated: CASRGTDYGYTF.

This rearrangement joins TRBV7-2 to TRBJ2-7; 8 positions agree with TRBD2. Trimming cost V 2 bases and J 0 bases; bases outside gene matches: 0. Germline CDR1 reads SGHTA; CDR2 reads FQGNSA. This CDR3 contains 14 residues. The CDR3 loop reads CASSLTSGSYEQYF. CDR3 DNA: TGTGCCAGCAGCTTAACTAGCGGCTCCTACGAGCAGTACTTC.

This clone was observed a single time. The chain combines TRBV5-1 with TRBJ2-7; 9 bases line up with TRBD2. CDR1 SGHRS and CDR2 YFSETQ come from the germline V gene. With V trimmed by 3 bases and J by 6 bases, 7 bases remained unmatched. This CDR3 comprises 14 residues. The CDR3 DNA sequence: TGCGCCAGCAGCTCGATAGCGGGAGAAAGCGAGCAGTACTTC. Translated, it gives CASSSIAGESEQYF.

This clone has only a few counts. The chain joins TRBV28 to TRBJ2-3; 8 nucleotides agree with TRBD2. CDR1 MDHEN and CDR2 SYDVKM come from the germline V gene. The CDR3 covers 17 residues. Trimming at V came to 3 bases and at J to 4 bases, leaving 12 bases not matched to a gene. The CDR3 sequence is CASSLPTSGGEADTQYF. The CDR3 DNA reads as TGTGCCAGCAGTTTGCCCACTAGCGGAGGGGAGGCAGATACGCAGTATTTT.

Concerning this clone itself: Other DNA sequences of this sample code for an identical CDR3. This sequence joins TRBV7-2 and TRBJ1-1; 8 bases agree with TRBD1. Germline V gene data show CDR1 as SGHTA and CDR2 as FQGNSA. V was clipped by 7 bases and J by 1 base; unmatched bases: 5. The CDR3 sequence is 14 residues long. The CDR3 here is CASTWGQANTEAFF. Written as DNA, the CDR3 is TGTGCCAGCACATGGGGACAGGCGAACACTGAAGCTTTCTTT. The variable domain in full, with the rest retrieved from reference TRBV7-2 and TRBJ1-1, is GAGVSQSPSNKVTEKGKDVELRCDPISGHTALYWYRQSLGQGLEFLIYFQGNSAPDKSGLPSDRFSAERTGGSVSTLTIQRTQQEDSAVYLCASTWGQANTEAFFGQGTRLTVV.

This clone was found a few times. The CDR3 DNA reads as TGTGCCAGCAGTCAGGCTAACCCCTACGAGCAGTACTTC. Encoded protein: CASSQANPYEQYF. The V gene is TRBV2, the J gene TRBJ2-7; D is unresolved. CDR3 length equals 13 residues. Trimming cost V 5 bases and J 2 bases, with 10 bases left between them. Germline CDR1 reads SNHLY; CDR2 reads FYNNEI.

V is TRBV6-5 and J is TRBJ2-7; TRBD1 matches at 12 bases. The CDR3 covers 14 residues. The trim removed 4 bases at V and 4 bases at J, leaving 2 bases unmatched. CDR1 is MNHEY, CDR2 SVGAGI, per germline. The CDR3 DNA sequence: TGTGCCAGCAGTTCGGGACAGGGGGCTTACGAGCAGTACTTC. Its protein product is CASSSGQGAYEQYF.

This clone was observed once. The genes are TRBV27 and TRBJ1-1, with 7 bases lining up with TRBD1. J lost 7 bases, V lost 6 bases, and 11 bases had no gene match. CDR1 is MNHEY and CDR2 is SMNVEV in the germline V gene (reference sequence). The CDR3 sequence is 14 residues long. CDR3 nucleotides: TGTGCCAGCAGAATGGACGTCAGGGGGTATGAAGCTTTCTTT. Amino acid sequence: CASRMDVRGYEAFF.

The rearrangement joins TRBV4-1 to TRBJ1-5, with TRBD1 identical over 10 bases. J lost 5 bases, V lost 2 bases, and 6 bases had no gene match. The CDR3 extends over 16 amino acids. The germline V gene encodes CDR1 MGHRA and CDR2 YSYEKL. CDR3 nucleotides: TGCGCCAGCAGCCAAAGGGGACAGGGGTCCGATCAGCCCCAGCATTTT. This sequence encodes CASSQRGQGSDQPQHF.

This sequence joins TRBV5-1 and TRBJ2-1; 13 bases are shared with TRBD2. V trimming: 5 bases; J trimming: 0 bases; junction bases outside the gene matches: 8. Germline V CDR1 and CDR2: SGHRS, YFSETQ. The CDR3 is 18 residues long. CDR3 region: CASSRGTSGTSSYNEQFF. The DNA of the CDR3 is TGCGCCAGCAGTCGCGGGACTAGCGGGACGAGCTCCTACAATGAGCAGTTCTTC.

V usage is TRBV7-9 and J usage is TRBJ1-3; D remains unclear. V was trimmed by 6 bases and J by 0 bases, leaving 12 bases between them. CDR3 length equals 15 residues. Germline V gives CDR1 SEHNR, CDR2 FQNEAQ (reference sequence). CDR3 residues: CASRYDSSSGNTIYF. Written as DNA, the CDR3 is TGTGCCAGCAGGTACGACTCGAGCTCTGGAAACACCATATATTTT.

The chain has TRBV28 and TRBJ2-7; 11 bases are a match to TRBD1. The CDR3 is 15 residues long. Unmatched junction bases numbered 6, after V lost 6 bases and J lost 2 bases. Germline V gene lookup returns CDR1 MDHEN and CDR2 SYDVKM. The CDR3 reads CASRLPGQGAYEQYF. The CDR3 region has the DNA TGTGCCAGCAGATTACCGGGACAGGGGGCCTACGAGCAGTACTTC.

This rearrangement joins TRBV28 to TRBJ2-4; the D is unclear. Looked up from germline, CDR1 is MDHEN and CDR2 is SYDVKM. The CDR3 spans 13 residues. The V end lost 8 bases, the J end lost 4 bases, and 12 bases lay between the germline ends. The CDR3 nucleotides are TGTGCCAGCGTCTCTCCCGGGAAAAACATTCAGTACTTC. Its protein is CASVSPGKNIQYF.

The chain combines TRBV5-1 with TRBJ1-1; 11 bases agree with TRBD1. Per the germline V gene, CDR1 is SGHRS and CDR2 is YFSETQ. CDR3 length equals 14 residues. J gave up 4 bases and V 4 bases, and 3 bases lay outside the gene matches. The CDR3 sequence: CASSGGTGGTEAFF. CDR3 coding DNA: TGCGCCAGCAGCGGGGGGACAGGGGGCACTGAAGCTTTCTTT.